The 30 T cell receptor beta chains in this list originate from one sample, sequenced in a study of T cell repertoires in cytomegalovirus infection. TCRdb re-analysed the reads in MiXCR, keeping a single row per CDR3 protein. This table has roughly 570,000 distinct CDR3 sequences, about 40% appearing once. No antigen has been identified for these receptors. The sequences come from cultured PBMCs, collected from culture after CMV antigen stimulation. The source of these receptors is a human donor in good health (CMV status not recorded). Some clones in this sample may be carry-over from other donors' samples.

This clonotype was picked up a small number of times. V is TRBV12-3 or TRBV12-4 and J is TRBJ2-3; D may be TRBD1 or TRBD2 (5 bases each). The V end lost 4 bases, the J end lost 4 bases, and 15 bases lay between the germline ends. The CDR3 runs to 15 residues. CDR3 sequence: CASSWDPTNPDTQYF. The CDR3 DNA follows: TGTGCCAGCAGTTGGGACCCGACAAACCCAGATACGCAGTATTTT.

This clonotype came up a few times. The chain uses TRBV7-6 and TRBJ2-7; 8 bases line up with TRBD1. This CDR3 spans 14 amino acids. CDR1 is SGHVS and CDR2 is FNYEAQ in the germline V gene. J gave up 6 bases and V 3 bases, and 7 bases lay outside the gene matches. CDR3 sequence: CASSFGQGGGEQYF. The CDR3 DNA reads as TGTGCCAGCAGCTTCGGACAGGGTGGGGGCGAGCAGTACTTC.

The chain is built from TRBV7-9 and TRBJ1-1; 11 bases agree with TRBD1. The CDR3 contains 13 residues. The germline V gene has CDR1 SEHNR and CDR2 FQNEAQ (reference sequence). V shed 6 bases, J shed 5 bases, and the junction held 2 bases outside the gene matches. The CDR3 DNA sequence: TGTGCCAGCAGGGGGACAGGGGGTACTGAAGCTTTCTTT. It is translated as CASRGTGGTEAFF.

The chain recombines TRBV20-1 with TRBJ2-3, with 13 bases aligning to TRBD2. Looked up from germline, CDR1 is DFQATT and CDR2 is SNEGSKA (reference sequence). CDR3 length: 16 amino acids. The J segment lost 3 bases and the V segment lost 1 base, leaving 4 bases of the junction unmatched. The CDR3 loop is CSARGTSGRLTDTQYF. The DNA of the CDR3 is TGCAGTGCTAGAGGGACTAGCGGGAGATTAACAGATACGCAGTATTTT.

This clonotype has a single count. V is TRBV11-2 and J is TRBJ2-5; D gene ambiguous. There are 11 residues in the CDR3. V shed 8 bases and J shed 3 bases, with 7 bases lying between them. Germline values: CDR1 SGHAT, CDR2 FQNNGV. CDR3 residues: CASGTKETQYF. CDR3 in DNA: TGTGCCAGCGGAACAAAAGAGACCCAGTACTTC.

Only a few counts were recorded for this clonotype. The chain recombines TRBV7-9 with TRBJ2-5; 10 bases agree with TRBD1. The germline V gene has CDR1 SEHNR and CDR2 FQNEAQ (reference sequence). V was pared by 3 bases and J by 4 bases, with 8 bases of the junction left unmatched. The CDR3 extends over 16 amino acids. The chain's CDR3 is CASSFYDRGHRETQYF. DNA of the CDR3: TGTGCCAGCAGCTTTTATGACAGGGGGCATCGAGAGACCCAGTACTTC. Variable domain in full (rest from reference TRBV7-9 and TRBJ2-5): DTGVSQNPRHKITKRGQNVTFRCDPISEHNRLYWYRQTLGQGPEFLTYFQNEAQLEKSRLLSDRFSAERPKGSFSTLEIQRTEQGDSAMYLCASSFYDRGHRETQYFGPGTRLLVL.

This clonotype has only a few counts. This sequence joins TRBV2 and TRBJ1-1; no firm D call. Germline values: CDR1 SNHLY, CDR2 FYNNEI. This CDR3 contains 16 residues. V was trimmed by 2 bases and J by 4 bases, leaving 17 bases between them. CDR3: CASSEPLGSKGTEAFF. The DNA for the CDR3 is TGTGCCAGCAGTGAACCTCTGGGGTCCAAGGGCACTGAAGCTTTCTTT.

This clonotype occurred a few times. The chain joins TRBV6-1 to TRBJ1-5; a weak D match, TRBD1 (5 bases). Germline CDR1 is MNHNS and CDR2 is SASEGT. V was pared by 10 bases and J by 2 bases, with 18 bases between. CDR3 length: 15 residues. The CDR3 region has the DNA TGTGCCACCAGGAAGGGGCCAATGGGCAATCAGCCCCAGCATTTT. The encoded protein is CATRKGPMGNQPQHF.

The chain combines TRBV10-3 with TRBJ2-1; 11 positions agree with TRBD2. The CDR3 runs to 16 residues. Germline V gene data show CDR1 as ENHRY and CDR2 as SYGVKD. V dropped 1 base and J dropped 10; count of bases not matched to a gene: 9. This chain's CDR3 is CAISELRLAGHNEQFF. DNA of the CDR3: TGTGCCATCAGTGAGTTGCGACTAGCGGGACATAACGAGCAGTTCTTC.

The chain recombines TRBV7-6 with TRBJ2-1; unclear D gene. The V and J ends lost 1 base and 6 bases respectively, with 10 bases between them. The CDR3 covers 14 residues. Germline values: CDR1 SGHVS, CDR2 FNYEAQ. Written as DNA, the CDR3 is TGTGCCAGCAGCTTAGATCGCTCTGTCAATGAGCAGTTCTTC. Protein sequence: CASSLDRSVNEQFF.

The rearrangement joins TRBV5-3 to TRBJ2-1; D perhaps matches TRBD2 (5 bases). TRBV5-3 is identified as an open reading frame with a role that is uncertain. CDR3 length: 11 residues. The germline V and J ends were trimmed by 8 bases and 8 bases, with 11 bases remaining between them. As DNA, the CDR3 is TGTGCCAGCCGGAGGAGTTATGAGCAGTTCTTC. As protein: CASRRSYEQFF.

This clonotype was counted between two and nine times. This chain connects TRBV7-8 to TRBJ1-1; D is unresolved. This CDR3 is built from 12 residues. Germline V CDR1 and CDR2: SGHVS, FQNEAQ. V was shortened by 4 bases and J by 7 bases, with 10 bases between the two germline ends. The CDR3 DNA sequence: TGTGCCAGCAGCTATTACGGAGGTGAAGCTTTCTTT. It is translated as CASSYYGGEAFF.

This clonotype came up a few times. The genes are TRBV7-6 and TRBJ2-3, with 8 nucleotides matching TRBD1. The CDR3 loop spans 14 amino acids. J was trimmed by 4 bases and V by 5 bases; bases with no gene match: 5. Germline CDR1 SGHVS, CDR2 FNYEAQ. CDR3 sequence reads: CASSQDRVSDTQYF. CDR3 DNA sequence: TGTGCCAGCAGCCAGGACAGGGTTTCAGATACGCAGTATTTT.

The chain employs TRBV11-2 and TRBJ2-1; 10 bases fit TRBD2. The CDR3 is 15 amino acids. Germline V gives CDR1 SGHAT, CDR2 FQNNGV. V trimming: 0 bases; J trimming: 7 bases; junction bases outside the gene matches: 3. As DNA, the CDR3 is TGTGCCAGCAGCTTAGATACTAGCGGGGCAAATGAGCAGTTCTTC. Translated, it gives CASSLDTSGANEQFF.

The CDR3 spells CASGGTGVTEAFF. Here the CDR3 DNA reads TGTGCCAGCGGGGGGACAGGGGTCACTGAAGCTTTCTTT. J is TRBJ1-1 and V is TRBV6-2 or TRBV6-3, with TRBD1 matching 10 bases. V shed 8 bases and J 4 bases; nucleotides not matched to a gene: 4. This CDR3 region has 13 residues. The V gene's germline CDR1 is MNHEY and CDR2 SVGEGT.

This clonotype was counted once. This chain joins TRBV20-1 and TRBJ2-3; 8 bases map to TRBD1. Germline values: CDR1 DFQATT, CDR2 SNEGSKA (reference sequence). The CDR3 is 17 amino acids. After removal of 3 bases from V and 0 bases from J, the junction contained 11 bases not matched to a gene. The CDR3 here is CSARGLTRGRSTDTQYF. CDR3 DNA sequence: TGCAGTGCTAGGGGACTTACCAGGGGGCGTAGCACAGATACGCAGTATTTT.

There are many counts of this clonotype. The chain joins TRBV7-2 to TRBJ1-3; a possible D gene is TRBD1 (5 bases). V lost 2 bases and J lost 2, with 10 bases in between. This CDR3 spans 15 amino acids. Germline loops: CDR1 SGHTA, CDR2 FQGNSA. The CDR3 protein is CASSLRAGTGNTIYF. The CDR3 DNA reads TGTGCCAGCAGCTTAAGGGCAGGGACTGGAAACACCATATATTTT.

In the case of this clonotype: A much more abundant neighbour one base away suggests this may be a read error. This chain uses TRBV7-8 with TRBJ1-6; D ambiguous. This CDR3 is built from 14 residues. CDR1 and CDR2 (germline): SGHVS, FQNEAQ. The CDR3 DNA is TGTGCCAGCAGCTTAGGGGTTTTGAATTCACCCCTCTACTTT. Translated, it gives CASSLGVLNSPLYF.

This clonotype was seen ten or more times. The V gene is TRBV7-2, the J gene TRBJ2-3; 8 nucleotides line up with TRBD2. The CDR3 is made up of 14 amino acids. Losses at the gene ends were 6 bases for V and 1 base for J; bases not matched to a gene: 3. The V gene's germline CDR1 is SGHTA and CDR2 FQGNSA. The CDR3 protein is CASSTGGGTDTQYF. The CDR3 coding sequence is TGTGCCAGCAGTACCGGGGGGGGCACAGATACGCAGTATTTT.

Comment on this clonotype: A junction boundary mismatches the germline segment, possibly from a read error. The chain links TRBV7-2 to TRBJ1-6; D is possibly TRBD1 (6 bases). Per the germline V gene, CDR1 is SGHTA and CDR2 is FQGNSA. The CDR3 has 15 amino acids. The CDR3 nucleotides read TGTGCCAGCAGCTTACCGGGGGCAGGGCTTTCACCCCCCCACTTT. Translated: CASSLPGAGLSPPHF.

This sequence joins TRBV28 and TRBJ1-2; TRBD1 is a possible D gene (5 bases). Germline loops: CDR1 MDHEN, CDR2 SYDVKM. This CDR3 has 13 residues. The V and J ends lost 5 bases and 7 bases respectively, with 14 bases between them. In DNA form, the CDR3 reads TGTGCCAGCAGTCTCCACAGGCTCTCTGGCTACACCTTC. Amino acids: CASSLHRLSGYTF.

This clonotype has a handful of counts. The chain joins TRBV6-6 to TRBJ2-7, with TRBD1 matching over 9 bases. Per germline, CDR1 MNHNY and CDR2 SVGAGI (reference sequence). V lost 8 bases and J lost 2; bases outside the gene matches: 7. The CDR3 spans 14 residues. CDR3 sequence (DNA): TGTGCCAGCTTTCCTCGACAGGGGGCCTACGAGCAGTACTTC. Encoded protein: CASFPRQGAYEQYF.

About this clonotype itself: The junction departs from the called germline gene at one end, perhaps through a read error. J is TRBJ2-7 and V is TRBV7-2; D remains unclear. CDR3 size: 12 residues. Germline lookup yields CDR1 SGHTA and CDR2 FQGNSA. CDR3 region: CASSSYSYEQNF. CDR3 DNA: TGTGCCAGCAGCTCTTACTCCTACGAGCAGAACTTC. Filled out from reference TRBV7-2 and TRBJ2-7, the complete variable domain reads GAGVSQSPSNKVTEKGKDVELRCDPISGHTALYWYRQSLGQGLEFLIYFQGNSAPDKSGLPSDRFSAERTGGSVSTLTIQRTQQEDSAVYLCASSSYSYEQNFGPGTRLTVT.

At least ten counts were recorded for this clonotype. This sequence joins TRBV7-2 and TRBJ1-1, with 9 bases lining up with TRBD1. Germline loops: CDR1 SGHTA, CDR2 FQGNSA. Germline trimming cut 5 bases from V and 6 bases from J; bases unmatched to any gene: 4. This CDR3 spans 13 amino acids. CDR3 bases: TGTGCCAGCAGCCCGCGACAGGGGGCTGAAGCTTTCTTT. Amino acids: CASSPRQGAEAFF.

The gene calls are TRBV27 and TRBJ2-2; D may correspond to TRBD1 or TRBD2 (5 bases each). Germline V gene lookup returns CDR1 MNHEY and CDR2 SMNVEV (reference sequence). The CDR3 has 16 residues. Trimming left V 0 bases short and J 4 bases short, with 12 bases between. The CDR3 nucleotides are TGTGCCAGCAGTTTATCTCCGGGGCCGGCCACCGGGGAGCTGTTTTTT. Protein product: CASSLSPGPATGELFF.

CDR3 in amino acids: CASSLKGNSGNTIYF. CDR3 nucleotides: TGTGCCAGCAGCTTGAAGGGGAACTCTGGAAACACCATATATTTT. This sequence joins TRBV5-6 and TRBJ1-3, with D possibly being TRBD1 (5 bases). Trimming left V 1 base short and J 0 bases short, with 8 bases between. This CDR3 has 15 amino acids. Germline CDR1 reads SGHDT; CDR2 reads YYEEEE. The variable domain in full, completed from reference TRBV5-6 and TRBJ1-3, reads DAGVTQSPTHLIKTRGQQVTLRCSPKSGHDTVSWYQQALGQGPQFIFQYYEEEERQRGNFPDRFSGHQFPNYSSELNVNALLLGDSALYLCASSLKGNSGNTIYFGEGSWLTVV.

This clonotype has only a few counts. This chain uses TRBV7-6 with TRBJ2-1; D might be TRBD2 (6 bases). Germline V gene data show CDR1 as SGHVS and CDR2 as FNYEAQ. V gave up 3 bases and J gave up 5 bases, with 17 bases separating them. There are 16 residues in the CDR3. This chain's CDR3 is CASSLAGLFPNNEQFF. The DNA of the CDR3 is TGTGCCAGCAGCTTGGCGGGACTGTTCCCAAACAATGAGCAGTTCTTC.

This clonotype was seen a handful of times. This rearrangement joins TRBV7-9 to TRBJ2-3; perhaps TRBD1 as D (6 bases). CDR1 SEHNR and CDR2 FQNEAQ come from the germline V gene (reference sequence). The CDR3 contains 16 residues. The germline V and J ends were trimmed by 2 bases and 2 bases, with 14 bases remaining between them. This CDR3 reads CASSLPTGVLTDTQYF. DNA for the CDR3: TGTGCCAGCAGCTTACCGACAGGAGTCCTCACAGATACGCAGTATTTT.

The rearrangement uses TRBV28 and TRBJ2-7; D gene ambiguous. CDR1 is MDHEN, CDR2 SYDVKM, per germline. The CDR3 has 14 amino acids. V was pared by 7 bases and J by 1 base, with 14 bases between. CDR3 coding DNA: TGTGCCAGCAAGTTATTTGCCCAATCCTACGAGCAGTACTTC. It yields the protein CASKLFAQSYEQYF.

This chain joins TRBV2 and TRBJ1-2; 11 bases align to TRBD1. The J segment lost 4 bases and the V segment lost 6 bases, leaving 7 bases of the junction unmatched. This CDR3 has 15 residues. CDR1 and CDR2 from the germline V gene are SNHLY and FYNNEI. CDR3 loop: CASSTIGTGGYGYTF. The CDR3 DNA is TGTGCCAGCAGCACCATAGGGACAGGGGGCTATGGCTACACCTTC.